Shown below are 11 T cell receptor beta chains from a single sample sequenced in a study of cytomegalovirus exposure and HLA in healthy donors. Both 60 Vbeta primers and 13 Jbeta primers went into the PCR. Only in-frame clones appear in the TCRdb table, and some are missing; sequencing was by immunoSEQ multiplex PCR. The table records 80,000 or so clones, about three quarters of them present only once. Source material: PBMCs. The receptor set was obtained from a male donor in good health and CMV-seropositive.

This clone was found once. The genes are TRBV12-5 and TRBJ2-7; 7 nucleotides align to TRBD2. This CDR3 has 12 residues. V shed 5 bases, J shed 7 bases, and the junction held 5 bases outside the gene matches. In germline, CDR1 is LGHNT, CDR2 FRNRAP. CDR3 DNA: TGTGCTAGTGGTAGCGGGGCTGGGGAGCAGTACTTC. Protein sequence: CASGSGAGEQYF.

In its sample, this clone was seen once. This sequence joins TRBV5-3 and TRBJ2-2; 7 bases map to TRBD2. TRBV5-3 is assigned to the ORF class and has an uncertain function. This CDR3 comprises 17 residues. V trimming: 2 bases; J trimming: 2 bases; junction bases outside the gene matches: 9. CDR3 sequence: CARSLGLADLNTGELFF. CDR3 in DNA: TGTGCCAGAAGCTTAGGGCTAGCGGATCTTAACACCGGGGAGCTGTTTTTT.

This rearrangement joins TRBV14 to TRBJ2-7; 12 bases align to TRBD1. The junction had 10 bases not matched to a gene; V was cut back by 3 bases and J by 7 bases. The CDR3 runs 16 residues. From germline, CDR1 is SGHDN and CDR2 FVKESK. The CDR3 region has the DNA TGTGCCAGCAGCCAGAAACCGGGACAGGGGGCACTGGAGCAGTACTTC. Protein product: CASSQKPGQGALEQYF. Full variable domain (outside the CDR3, taken from reference TRBV14 and TRBJ2-7): EAGVTQFPSHSVIEKGQTVTLRCDPISGHDNLYWYRRVMGKEIKFLLHFVKESKQDESGMPNNRFLAERTGGTYSTLKVQPAELEDSGVYFCASSQKPGQGALEQYFGPGTRLTVT.

The CDR3 region is CASSVARVGTEAFF. The DNA for the CDR3 is TGTGCCAGCAGCGTAGCCAGGGTAGGCACTGAAGCTTTCTTT. The rearrangement links TRBV9 to TRBJ1-1; D may be TRBD1 (5 bases). Germline CDR1 SGDLS, CDR2 YYNGEE. V lost 0 bases to trimming and J lost 4 bases, with 10 bases between them. CDR3 length: 14 residues.

About this clone itself: Mismatch with germline at one junction end may stem from a read error. The V call is TRBV7-9, the J call TRBJ2-3, with 9 bases identical to TRBD1. Germline loops: CDR1 SEHNR, CDR2 FQNEAQ (reference sequence). This CDR3 comprises 17 residues. This CDR3 reads CSSSLGGGQGNADTQYF. In DNA form, the CDR3 reads TGTTCCAGCAGCTTAGGGGGGGGACAGGGTAACGCAGATACGCAGTATTTT.

The CDR3 sequence: CATSRVGSPFAAFF. The CDR3, as DNA: TGTGCCACCAGCAGAGTCGGTAGTCCCTTTGCAGCTTTCTTT. The rearrangement joins TRBV15 to TRBJ1-1; the D is unclear. The CDR3 contains 14 residues. Germline V lookup: CDR1 LNHNV, CDR2 YYDKDF (reference sequence). V was pared by 1 base and J by 10 bases, with 16 bases between.

The chain joins TRBV2 to TRBJ1-1; 8 bases map to TRBD1. This CDR3 region has 14 residues. After removal of 5 bases from V and 2 bases from J, the junction contained 4 bases not matched to a gene. Germline V gene lookup returns CDR1 SNHLY and CDR2 FYNNEI. The chain's CDR3 is CASSITGGNTEAFF. The DNA of the CDR3 is TGTGCCAGCAGTATAACAGGGGGAAACACTGAAGCTTTCTTT.

V is TRBV11-1 and J is TRBJ2-1; 8 bases match TRBD2. V lost 1 base, J lost 9 bases, and 8 bases stayed unmatched. The length of the CDR3 is 15 residues. CDR1 is SGHAT, CDR2 FQDESV, per germline (reference sequence). For the CDR3, the DNA is TGTGCCAGCAGCTTAGATAACGGGAGGGCGGTTGAGCAGTTCTTC. Translating it yields CASSLDNGRAVEQFF.

This chain uses TRBV4-3 with TRBJ1-2, with D maybe TRBD1 (6 bases). V lost 3 bases and J 8 bases, leaving 10 bases between the germline ends. CDR1 is LGHNA and CDR2 is YSLEER in the germline V gene. The CDR3 runs to 12 residues. The CDR3: CASSQGARGYTF. CDR3 DNA: TGCGCCAGCAGCCAGGGGGCCCGAGGCTACACCTTC.

The CDR3 region is CASRLGTSGSWEQFF. CDR3 bases: TGTGCCAGTAGACTCGGGACTAGCGGGAGTTGGGAGCAGTTCTTC. The chain couples TRBV19 to TRBJ2-1; 14 bases align to TRBD2. The CDR3 has 15 amino acids. Germline V CDR1 and CDR2: LNHDA, SQIVND (reference sequence). V trimming: 6 bases; J trimming: 10 bases; junction bases outside the gene matches: 8.

This chain joins TRBV18 and TRBJ1-6, with D unresolved. Germline V gives CDR1 KGHSH, CDR2 LQKENI. This CDR3 contains 16 residues. Trimming took off 3 bases at V and 5 bases at J, with 14 bases between the two ends. As DNA, the CDR3 is TGTGCCAGCTCACCGACCCTGACTACGAATAATTCACCCCTCCACTTT. It codes for CASSPTLTTNNSPLHF.